A single sample gave rise to the 14 T cell receptor beta chains below, sequenced in a study of T cell responses to AZD1222 COVID-19 vaccine. Profiled with immunoSEQ multiplex PCR; TCRdb holds only in-frame clones, not every one. The sample contains about 200,000 clones, around nine tenths of which appear only once. The sequenced sample was peripheral blood, obtained 28 days after the second dose of the MenACWY control vaccine. These TCRs come from an adult who received the MenACWY meningococcal vaccine as a control.

The chain uses TRBV6-6 and TRBJ2-7, with a weak D call TRBD1 (6 bases). This CDR3 region has 15 residues. Between the trimmed V and J ends, which lost 5 bases and 5 bases, there was a span of 19 bases. Germline V gene data show CDR1 as MNHNY and CDR2 as SVGAGI (reference sequence). The CDR3 loop is CASSHYRAPDHEQYF. CDR3 DNA sequence: TGTGCCAGCAGTCACTACAGGGCACCGGATCACGAGCAGTACTTC.

The CDR3 DNA reads as TGTGCCAGCAGCCAAGCCTCGGGTACGGCTGGCTACACCTTC. This codes for CASSQASGTAGYTF. The chain is built from TRBV4-2 and TRBJ1-2; D is undetermined. The V and J ends lost 1 base and 7 bases respectively, with 13 bases between them. The germline CDR1 and CDR2 sequences are LGHNA and YNFKEQ. The CDR3 is made up of 14 amino acids.

The table lists this clone with a count of one. This sequence joins TRBV9 and TRBJ1-1, with 7 bases that match TRBD1. The junction had 9 bases not matched to a gene; V was cut back by 4 bases and J by 3 bases. The CDR3 runs 15 residues. The germline CDR1 and CDR2 sequences are SGDLS and YYNGEE. DNA of the CDR3: TGTGCCAGCAGCACATCGACAGGGTGGGACACTGAAGCTTTCTTT. This gives the protein CASSTSTGWDTEAFF.

This chain joins TRBV19 and TRBJ2-1; weak D call: TRBD2 (7 bases). Germline V gives CDR1 LNHDA, CDR2 SQIVND (reference sequence). This CDR3 is built from 16 residues. V lost 2 bases, J lost 6 bases, and 17 bases lay in between. As DNA, the CDR3 is TGTGCCAGTAGTATAACCGCCACTAGGGGGGGCAATGAGCAGTTCTTC. As protein: CASSITATRGGNEQFF.

This chain connects TRBV7-9 to TRBJ1-6; 8 bases agree with TRBD1. V was pared by 5 bases and J by 7 bases, with 4 bases of the junction left unmatched. The CDR3 has 14 amino acids. Germline CDR1 and CDR2: SEHNR and FQNEAQ (reference sequence). As DNA, the CDR3 is TGTGCCAGCAGCCAGGGGGCGGAAAATTCACCCCTCCACTTT. It yields the protein CASSQGAENSPLHF.

The chain employs TRBV28 and TRBJ1-3; D unclear. Germline V gene sequence: CDR1 MDHEN, CDR2 SYDVKM. This CDR3 has 16 amino acids. V shed 5 bases and J shed 0 bases, with 14 bases lying between them. The CDR3 protein is CASSTVKRASGNTIYF. CDR3 nucleotide sequence: TGTGCCAGCAGTACAGTCAAACGGGCCTCTGGAAACACCATATATTTT.

This chain connects TRBV19 to TRBJ2-1, with a weak D call TRBD1 (6 bases). Trimming cost V 5 bases and J 5 bases, with 16 bases left between them. The CDR3 sequence is 15 residues long. Germline V gene lookup returns CDR1 LNHDA and CDR2 SQIVND (reference sequence). CDR3 sequence: CASSAHRAPHNEQFF. The CDR3 DNA is TGTGCCAGTAGTGCGCACAGGGCTCCCCACAATGAGCAGTTCTTC.

This rearrangement joins TRBV19 to TRBJ2-2, with D possibly matching TRBD2 (5 bases). V lost 7 bases and J lost 0, with 21 bases in between. Germline V gene data show CDR1 as LNHDA and CDR2 as SQIVND (reference sequence). The CDR3 runs 18 residues. CDR3 nucleotide sequence: TGTGCCAGTACCGATCTCCTAGGCCGAGCGGCGAACACCGGGGAGCTGTTTTTT. Amino acids: CASTDLLGRAANTGELFF.

The chain combines TRBV6-5 with TRBJ1-2; 8 bases are shared with TRBD1. The CDR3 is 14 residues long. The junction had 5 bases not matched to a gene; V was cut back by 6 bases and J by 2 bases. CDR1 MNHEY and CDR2 SVGAGI come from the germline V gene. The CDR3 region has the DNA TGTGCCAGCAGCAGGACAGGGAGGAACTATGGCTACACCTTC. Translating it yields CASSRTGRNYGYTF.

The chain carries TRBV4-3 and TRBJ2-1; 7 bases line up with TRBD1. CDR1 LGHNA and CDR2 YSLEER come from the germline V gene. The CDR3 is 17 amino acids. V was clipped by 2 bases and J by 0 bases; unmatched bases: 7. CDR3 loop: CASSQLDRPRSYNEQFF. CDR3 nucleotide sequence: TGCGCCAGCAGCCAACTGGACAGGCCTCGCTCCTACAATGAGCAGTTCTTC.

For the CDR3, the DNA is TGTGCTAGTGGTTTGGTATCGACCGCCGAGCAGTACTTC. Translated, it gives CASGLVSTAEQYF. The rearrangement uses TRBV12-5 and TRBJ2-7, with D unresolved. The germline V gene has CDR1 LGHNT and CDR2 FRNRAP. The CDR3 runs to 13 residues. Trimming took off 0 bases at V and 6 bases at J, with 9 bases between the two ends.

The chain employs TRBV14 and TRBJ2-1; D remains ambiguous. The CDR3 extends over 12 amino acids. Trimming took 4 bases from V and 6 from J, leaving 7 bases between them. The germline CDR1 and CDR2 sequences are SGHDN and FVKESK. The CDR3 coding sequence is TGTGCCAGCAGCCCACTTACCAATGAGCAGTTCTTC. Its translation: CASSPLTNEQFF.

The chain couples TRBV19 to TRBJ1-6; no definite D call. Germline V CDR1 and CDR2: LNHDA, SQIVND (reference sequence). There are 18 residues in the CDR3. Trimming took off 0 bases at V and 9 bases at J, with 21 bases between the two ends. The CDR3 sequence is CASSIDRRGFKNSSPLHF. CDR3 in DNA: TGTGCCAGTAGTATAGATCGGCGCGGCTTCAAAAATAGTTCACCCCTCCACTTT.

The chain couples TRBV2 to TRBJ2-7; 9 bases fit TRBD1. CDR3 length equals 15 residues. V shed 0 bases and J 7 bases; nucleotides not matched to a gene: 7. Germline loops: CDR1 SNHLY, CDR2 FYNNEI. As DNA, the CDR3 is TGTGCCAGCAGTGAAGCGGGGACAGGGTTCGGGGAGCAGTACTTC. Protein product: CASSEAGTGFGEQYF.